What follows are 9 T cell receptor beta chains derived from one specimen sequenced in a study of blood T cell repertoires in COVID-19. Profiling relied on immunoSEQ multiplex PCR, and the TCRdb table lists in-frame clones only, not all of them. The table has hundreds of thousands of clones, roughly 85% seen once. Sequencing was carried out using peripheral blood. These receptors were obtained from a woman in her late teens or twenties who had recovered from COVID-19.

The chain links TRBV7-6 to TRBJ2-2, with TRBD2 as a possible D gene (6 bases). Deletions cut 5 bases from V and 3 bases from J, with 19 bases between. Per germline, CDR1 SGHVS and CDR2 FNYEAQ. The CDR3 is made up of 17 amino acids. CDR3 DNA: TGTGCCAGCAGCCTTGATGACCCCTGGAGGGACACCGGGGAGCTGTTTTTT. This encodes CASSLDDPWRDTGELFF.

The V gene is TRBV6-6, the J gene TRBJ2-7; 12 positions agree with TRBD2. V was pared by 4 bases and J by 7 bases, with 11 bases of the junction left unmatched. Germline V CDR1 and CDR2: MNHNY, SVGAGI (reference sequence). The CDR3 is 16 amino acids. The DNA for the CDR3 is TGTGCCAGCAGTTTTCTTCGACTAGCGGGAGAGGGTGAGCAGTACTTC. Its translation: CASSFLRLAGEGEQYF.

The chain recombines TRBV9 with TRBJ2-2, with D possibly being TRBD1 (6 bases). Germline V lookup: CDR1 SGDLS, CDR2 YYNGEE. The CDR3 totals 18 residues. The germline V and J ends were trimmed by 3 bases and 2 bases, with 20 bases remaining between them. CDR3 sequence reads: CASSGTKVGDTNTGELFF. CDR3 sequence (DNA): TGTGCCAGCAGCGGGACGAAGGTCGGGGACACCAACACCGGGGAGCTGTTTTTT.

The chain carries TRBV3-1 (or the pseudogene TRBV3-2) and TRBJ2-1; D perhaps matches TRBD2 (6 bases). Germline V gene lookup returns CDR1 LGHDT and CDR2 YNNKEL (reference sequence). This CDR3 spans 16 amino acids. Trimming took off 2 bases at V and 8 bases at J, with 19 bases between the two ends. CDR3 region: CASSQRGIFSGYEQFF. The CDR3 DNA follows: TGTGCCAGCAGCCAACGGGGAATCTTTAGCGGCTATGAGCAGTTCTTC.

The chain employs TRBV7-2 and TRBJ2-1; D not certain. The CDR3 loop spans 13 amino acids. In germline, CDR1 is SGHTA, CDR2 FQGNSA. V dropped 1 base and J dropped 5 bases, with 6 bases sitting between them. CDR3 region: CASSLGRDNEQFF. As DNA, the CDR3 is TGTGCCAGCAGCTTAGGCCGCGACAATGAGCAGTTCTTC.

This clone was found once. V is TRBV7-6 and J is TRBJ2-5, with a weak D call TRBD2 (6 bases). The germline V gene has CDR1 SGHVS and CDR2 FNYEAQ. Trimming removed 5 bases from V and 4 bases from J, with 17 bases in between. The CDR3 has 15 residues. CDR3 region: CASSLAGGPAETQYF. The CDR3 DNA reads TGTGCCAGCAGCCTTGCCGGGGGACCCGCAGAGACCCAGTACTTC. The entire variable domain, with the rest obtained from reference TRBV7-6 and TRBJ2-5, is as follows: GAGVSQSPRYKVTKRGQDVALRCDPISGHVSLYWYRQALGQGPEFLTYFNYEAQQDKSGLPNDRFSAERPEGSISTLTIQRTEQRDSAMYRCASSLAGGPAETQYFGPGTRLLVL.

V is TRBV19 and J is TRBJ2-2; TRBD1 matches at 9 bases. CDR3 length: 16 amino acids. V trimming: 5 bases; J trimming: 8 bases; junction bases outside the gene matches: 12. Per germline, CDR1 LNHDA and CDR2 SQIVND (reference sequence). The CDR3 sequence is CASSVGQGPSMGELFF. The CDR3 DNA sequence: TGTGCCAGTAGTGTCGGACAGGGGCCCTCTATGGGGGAGCTGTTTTTT. Looking up the rest from reference TRBV19 and TRBJ2-2 gives the full variable domain: DGGITQSPKYLFRKEGQNVTLSCEQNLNHDAMYWYRQDPGQGLRLIYYSQIVNDFQKGDIAEGYSVSREKKESFPLTVTSAQKNPTAFYLCASSVGQGPSMGELFFGEGSRLTVL.

V gene TRBV5-4 combines with J gene TRBJ2-7, with D maybe TRBD2 (6 bases). The germline V gene encodes CDR1 SGHNT and CDR2 YYREEE (reference sequence). There are 15 residues in the CDR3. With 4 bases removed from V and 2 bases from J, the gap between germline ends came to 16 bases. The DNA for the CDR3 is TGTGCCAGCAGCCCCGTGGGAGGCCGAACCTACGAGCAGTACTTC. Its translation: CASSPVGGRTYEQYF.

CDR3 sequence (DNA): TGTGCCAGTAGTATGGGACAGACGAACACTGAAGCTTTCTTT. Encoded protein: CASSMGQTNTEAFF. The chain is built from TRBV19 and TRBJ1-1, with TRBD1 matching over 7 bases. This CDR3 has 14 amino acids. CDR1 and CDR2 from the germline V gene are LNHDA and SQIVND (reference sequence). V was clipped by 3 bases and J by 1 base; unmatched bases: 2.